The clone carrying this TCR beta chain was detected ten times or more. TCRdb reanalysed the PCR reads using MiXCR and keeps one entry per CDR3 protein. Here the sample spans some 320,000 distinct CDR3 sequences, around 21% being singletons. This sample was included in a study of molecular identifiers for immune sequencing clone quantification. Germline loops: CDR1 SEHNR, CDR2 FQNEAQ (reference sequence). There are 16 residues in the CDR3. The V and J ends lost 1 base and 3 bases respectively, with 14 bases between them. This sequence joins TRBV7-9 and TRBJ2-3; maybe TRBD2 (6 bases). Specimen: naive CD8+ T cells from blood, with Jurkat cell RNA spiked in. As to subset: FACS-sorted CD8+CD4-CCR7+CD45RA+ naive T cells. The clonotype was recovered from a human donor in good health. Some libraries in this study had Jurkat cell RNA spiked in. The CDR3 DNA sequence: TGTGCCAGCAGCTTAGGTGGGGAGGCCTGGACAGATACGCAGTATTTT. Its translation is CASSLGGEAWTDTQYF.